This T cell receptor (beta chain) derives from a study of T cells in Graves' hyperthyroidism and ophthalmopathy. Turning to the study itself: The authors collected peripheral blood at initial diagnosis, before any treatment.

General study points: A model of 13 V-J pairs discriminated ophthalmopathy from stable hyperthyroidism. Appearing also in blood were most of the thyroid clonotypes expanded above 0.001.

The CDR3 loop spans 20 amino acids. The ends lost 11 bases at V and 2 bases at J; junction bases unmatched: 24. CDR1 and CDR2 from the germline V gene are SNHLY and FYNNEI. Using RNA transcripts as the source, TCR beta CDR3 regions were amplified. During a first-round RT-PCR of the TCR CDR3, the HTBI primer set was used. One entry per CDR3 protein results from TCRdb running MiXCR on the multiplex PCR reads. The sample lists 300,000 to 450,000 distinct CDR3 sequences, about 15% seen once, with around 20% in the top ten. About this clonotype: As yet, its antigen is unknown.

This TCR was sampled from a woman aged 25 to 45 with Graves' ophthalmopathy. The V and J genes are TRBV2 and TRBJ2-6; 7 nucleotides agree with TRBD1. The material sequenced was blood. CDR3 amino acids: CALLGVSPRGRPTGANVLTF. CDR3 sequence (DNA): TGTGCCCTACTAGGGGTATCACCAAGGGGGCGTCCTACTGGGGCCAACGTCCTGACTTTC.